This paragraph covers one T cell receptor (beta chain) sequence. In the CD4+ fraction, cells were divided into CD45RA+ naive and CD45RA-negative memory subsets. This sample was taken from a study of shared clonotypes between healthy human individuals. J gave up 7 bases and V 4 bases, and 7 bases lay outside the gene matches. The V gene's germline CDR1 is SEHNR and CDR2 FQNEAQ (reference sequence). The CDR3 loop spans 15 amino acids. Profiling relied on immunoSEQ multiplex PCR, and the TCRdb table lists in-frame clones only, not all of them. The table shows about 730,000 clones, with roughly 72% occurring only once.

The clonotype comes from a woman aged 25 to 45 in good health. The sample was memory CD4+ T cells sorted from blood. Indicated subset: CD45RA-negative fraction. The chain recombines TRBV7-9 with TRBJ2-7; 13 bases fit TRBD2. CDR3 protein: CASSSGLAGVWEQYF. CDR3 in DNA: TGTGCCAGCAGCTCCGGACTAGCGGGAGTTTGGGAGCAGTACTTC.